What follows are 22 T cell receptor beta chains derived from one specimen sequenced in a study of memory CD8 T cells in hepatitis C reinfection. The time point is: late/post reinfection, 12 to 24 weeks after detection. The sorted cells went straight to TCR sequencing with no prior in vitro expansion. Clones were sequenced by immunoSEQ multiplex PCR, and TCRdb holds only the in-frame ones, with some missing. The sample shows 250 to 350 clones, about 71% of them seen only once. Sequencing input: HCV tetramer-positive CD8+ T cells sorted from blood. The receptors stem from a man in his late teens or twenties with hepatitis C virus infection.

This clone was seen only a few times. The genes are TRBV19 and TRBJ1-5; D is unresolved. The CDR3 runs 17 residues. V was cut by 8 bases and J by 0 bases, with 20 bases left in between. Germline lookup yields CDR1 LNHDA and CDR2 SQIVND (reference sequence). The chain's CDR3 is CASGWPGGLNSNQPQHF. Written as DNA, the CDR3 is TGTGCCAGTGGGTGGCCGGGAGGGCTTAATAGCAATCAGCCCCAGCATTTT.

The chain uses TRBV4-3 and TRBJ2-1, with 15 positions matching TRBD2. J lost 8 bases, V lost 0 bases, and 11 bases had no gene match. This CDR3 spans 19 amino acids. The germline CDR1 and CDR2 sequences are LGHNA and YSLEER. The CDR3 spells CASSQEPFRTSGGGDEQFF. In DNA, the CDR3 is TGCGCCAGCAGCCAAGAGCCATTTCGGACTAGCGGGGGGGGCGATGAGCAGTTCTTC.

This chain connects TRBV11-2 to TRBJ2-7; 9 nucleotides align to TRBD2. The CDR3 runs to 16 residues. V gave up 4 bases and J gave up 6 bases; unmatched junction bases: 13. Germline V gives CDR1 SGHAT, CDR2 FQNNGV. Written as DNA, the CDR3 is TGTGCCAGCAGCTCCCGGTTAGCGGGAGAAGCTGCCGAGCAGTACTTC. Translating gives CASSSRLAGEAAEQYF.

This clone was found once. The chain employs TRBV29-1 and TRBJ1-1; TRBD1 agrees at 8 bases. V lost 3 bases to trimming and J lost 5 bases; unmatched junction nucleotides: 8. The CDR3 covers 14 residues. Germline lookup yields CDR1 SQVTM and CDR2 ANQGSEA. CDR3 in DNA: TGCAGCGTTGATGGACAGGGAGGTAGTACTGAAGCTTTCTTT. Translation: CSVDGQGGSTEAFF.

V and J are TRBV18 and TRBJ2-2; TRBD1 aligns across 9 bases. The CDR3 extends over 16 amino acids. Germline values: CDR1 KGHSH, CDR2 LQKENI. V shed 3 bases and J 4 bases; nucleotides not matched to a gene: 6. The CDR3 loop is CASSPGTGTGTGELFF. CDR3 nucleotide sequence: TGTGCCAGCTCACCGGGGACAGGGACCGGCACCGGGGAGCTGTTTTTT.

The sample holds one count of this clone. This chain uses TRBV11-2 with TRBJ2-4, with 9 bases matching TRBD1. Germline assignment: CDR1 SGHAT and CDR2 FQNNGV. J gave up 5 bases and V 4 bases, and 3 bases lay outside the gene matches. CDR3 length equals 14 residues. In DNA form, the CDR3 reads TGTGCCAGCAGCTCACAGGGGGCGGAAAACATTCAGTACTTC. Residues: CASSSQGAENIQYF.

J is TRBJ2-1 and V is TRBV7-2; TRBD2 agrees at 8 bases. CDR1 is SGHTA and CDR2 is FQGNSA in the germline V gene. This CDR3 region has 17 residues. Trimming at V came to 1 base and at J to 8 bases, leaving 13 bases not matched to a gene. CDR3 loop: CASSLELAAGGGDEQFF. The CDR3 DNA follows: TGTGCCAGCAGCTTAGAGCTGGCCGCGGGAGGAGGCGATGAGCAGTTCTTC.

The chain couples TRBV7-2 to TRBJ2-7; tentatively, D is TRBD2 (5 bases). CDR1 SGHTA and CDR2 FQGNSA come from the germline V gene. The V and J ends lost 2 bases and 4 bases respectively, with 21 bases between them. CDR3 length: 17 residues. DNA of the CDR3: TGTGCCAGCAGCTTAAATCGGGGAATAGGAGAGAGGTACGAGCAGTACTTC. It translates to CASSLNRGIGERYEQYF.

V is TRBV5-1 and J is TRBJ2-2, with TRBD2 identical over 8 bases. Trimming at V came to 4 bases and at J to 7 bases, leaving 21 bases not matched to a gene. The CDR3 sequence is 19 residues long. From germline, CDR1 is SGHRS and CDR2 YFSETQ. The CDR3 spells CASSPLPGGVLDDRGELFF. DNA of the CDR3: TGCGCCAGCAGCCCCCTGCCGGGAGGGGTCCTGGACGATCGCGGGGAGCTGTTTTTT.

The chain uses TRBV5-6 and TRBJ1-5, with D unclear. Germline V gives CDR1 SGHDT, CDR2 YYEEEE. This CDR3 region has 15 residues. V lost 1 base to trimming and J lost 1 base, with 9 bases between them. As DNA, the CDR3 is TGTGCCAGCAGCTTGCGGCAGACAAGCAATCAGCCCCAGCATTTT. It encodes CASSLRQTSNQPQHF.

This clone has a handful of counts. The CDR3 loop is CSVSLQGQDEKLFF. The CDR3 DNA sequence: TGCAGCGTCTCCCTACAGGGGCAAGATGAAAAACTGTTTTTT. The chain links TRBV29-1 to TRBJ1-4; 7 bases agree with TRBD1. V trimming: 6 bases; J trimming: 6 bases; junction bases outside the gene matches: 10. CDR1 SQVTM and CDR2 ANQGSEA come from the germline V gene. The CDR3 contains 14 residues.

This clone was seen a single time. The J gene is TRBJ2-3, the V gene TRBV15; 7 positions agree with TRBD1. Germline trimming cut 0 bases from V and 4 bases from J; bases unmatched to any gene: 4. Germline values: CDR1 LNHNV, CDR2 YYDKDF (reference sequence). The CDR3 length is 15 residues. CDR3 sequence: CATSRDTGEPDTQYF. Written as DNA, the CDR3 is TGTGCCACCAGCAGAGACACAGGGGAACCAGATACGCAGTATTTT. Using reference TRBV15 and TRBJ2-3 for the parts outside the CDR3, the full variable domain is DAMVIQNPRYQVTQFGKPVTLSCSQTLNHNVMYWYQQKSSQAPKLLFHYYDKDFNNEADTPDNFQSRRPNTSFCFLDIRSPGLGDTAMYLCATSRDTGEPDTQYFGPGTRLTVL.

This clone occurred a few times. The chain uses TRBV10-1 and TRBJ2-7, with a weak D call TRBD1 (7 bases). This CDR3 region has 15 residues. Germline lookup yields CDR1 WNHNN and CDR2 SYGVQD (reference sequence). With 7 bases removed from V and 1 base from J, the gap between germline ends came to 17 bases. CDR3 in amino acids: CASIRGQGTSYEQYV. CDR3 nucleotides: TGCGCCAGCATAAGGGGGCAGGGGACTTCCTACGAGCAGTACGTC.

V usage is TRBV5-6 and J usage is TRBJ1-4; 10 nucleotides agree with TRBD1. Looked up from germline, CDR1 is SGHDT and CDR2 is YYEEEE. CDR3 length: 13 residues. V lost 7 bases, J lost 3 bases, and 0 bases stayed unmatched. The CDR3 coding sequence is TGTGCCAGCGGGACAGGGGCTAATGAAAAACTGTTTTTT. This sequence encodes CASGTGANEKLFF.

The chain joins TRBV11-2 to TRBJ2-7, with 14 bases identical to TRBD2. CDR3 length: 16 amino acids. The germline CDR1 and CDR2 sequences are SGHAT and FQNNGV. Unmatched junction bases numbered 4, after V lost 5 bases and J lost 1 base. CDR3: CASSPGLAGESYEQYF. The CDR3 DNA reads as TGTGCCAGCAGCCCGGGACTAGCGGGAGAATCCTACGAGCAGTACTTC.

The chain is built from TRBV14 and TRBJ2-5; TRBD2 aligns across 14 bases. The V and J ends lost 3 bases and 1 base, in that order; junction bases with no gene match: 7. The CDR3 length is 18 residues. Germline V gene lookup returns CDR1 SGHDN and CDR2 FVKESK. Here the CDR3 reads CASSHFGTSGGPQETQYF. CDR3 nucleotides: TGTGCCAGCAGCCACTTCGGGACTAGCGGGGGCCCCCAAGAGACCCAGTACTTC.

V is TRBV21-1 and J is TRBJ1-6; TRBD1 is the table's D call, not checked against the DNA. TRBV21-1 is termed a pseudogene. CDR3 size: 15 residues. In DNA form, the CDR3 reads TGTGCCAGCAGCACGGGACAGACAAATAATTCACCCCTCCACTTT. This codes for CASSTGQTNNSPLHF.

The chain couples TRBV4-2 to TRBJ1-5; TRBD1 is a possible D gene (5 bases). The CDR3 is made up of 15 amino acids. V was shortened by 0 bases and J by 3 bases, with 9 bases between the two germline ends. Germline CDR1 reads LGHNA; CDR2 reads YNFKEQ. DNA for the CDR3: TGTGCCAGCAGCCAAGAGTGGGGCCCCAATCAGCCCCAGCATTTT. Protein sequence: CASSQEWGPNQPQHF.

The chain is built from TRBV5-6 and TRBJ1-1; maybe TRBD1 (6 bases). The germline V gene encodes CDR1 SGHDT and CDR2 YYEEEE. V lost 3 bases to trimming and J lost 0 bases, with 18 bases between them. This CDR3 contains 17 residues. CDR3 region: CASSSERDTFMNTEAFF. Written as DNA, the CDR3 is TGTGCCAGCAGCTCGGAACGGGACACTTTCATGAACACTGAAGCTTTCTTT.

This chain uses TRBV27 with TRBJ2-3; D remains ambiguous. The germline V gene encodes CDR1 MNHEY and CDR2 SMNVEV (reference sequence). The CDR3 spans 16 residues. The V gene lost 6 bases and the J gene lost 2 bases, with 18 bases spanning the gap. CDR3 nucleotide sequence: TGTGCCAGCAGCCCCCCTTTGCAGGCCTCCACAGATACGCAGTATTTT. Encoded protein: CASSPPLQASTDTQYF.

V and J are TRBV9 and TRBJ2-2, with 12 bases identical to TRBD2. Germline V CDR1 and CDR2: SGDLS, YYNGEE. With V trimmed by 4 bases and J by 8 bases, 9 bases remained unmatched. The CDR3 is 16 amino acids. The CDR3 DNA reads TGTGCCAGCAGCTCCCGGACTAGCGGGGAGCCAGGGGAGCTGTTTTTT. Translated, it gives CASSSRTSGEPGELFF.

The V and J genes are TRBV28 and TRBJ2-7; 13 positions agree with TRBD2. V lost 6 bases to trimming and J lost 2 bases; unmatched junction nucleotides: 13. The CDR3 contains 18 residues. CDR1 is MDHEN, CDR2 SYDVKM, per germline. In DNA form, the CDR3 reads TGTGCCAGCAGCCCACTAGAGGGGACTAGCGGGGACACCTACGAGCAGTACGTC. Translating gives CASSPLEGTSGDTYEQYV.